This TCR beta chain was sequenced for a study of MAIT cells during Salmonella Paratyphi A infection (dated by TCRdb to about 2017). At the level of the whole study: A single dose of 1-5x10^3 CFU of S. Paratyphi A strain NVGH308 was swallowed by adult volunteers aged 18 to 60. Starting at diagnosis, the diagnosed volunteers took ciprofloxacin 500 mg twice daily for 14 days.

Libraries were constructed by 5' RACE. Two rounds of PCR with Phusion High-Fidelity polymerase amplified TCRbeta, with sample-specific barcodes added in the primers. To build the TCRbeta libraries, template-switch cDNA synthesis was carried out using SMARTScribe reverse transcriptase along with a TRBC-specific primer. After barcoding, samples were pooled and then prepared using the NEBNext Ultra DNA Library Prep Kit for Illumina. The libraries were sequenced on an Illumina MiSeq using the MiSeq reagent kit v2, 300 cycles. On the study's bioinformatics: Reads were demultiplexed by barcode with Jemultiplexer and aligned with MiTCR using default parameters. Non-functional sequences were removed with VDJtools, and each clonotype was defined by its amino acid sequence, with frequencies calculated from the assigned sequence reads. In the clonal space homeostasis analysis, clonotypes were binned by frequency as over-represented (0.05-1), large, medium and small. The public reads were reprocessed in TCRdb via fastp at Q25 and MiXCR, keeping in-frame beta chains. Every entry covers one CDR3 protein and lists the most common genes and DNA from its rows. TCRdb, not the authors, supplied the V and J calls. The sample table holds about 950 distinct CDR3 sequences, of which about a fifth were seen once. The top ten constitute 45% of the sample.

Reading from cysteine to phenylalanine, the CDR3 counts 16 amino acids. Just CDR3 DNA is preserved here, 48 bases in frame from base 1. As encoded in the germline V gene, CDR1 is LGHNA while CDR2 is YNFKEQ. Unmatched junction bases come to 9, with V trimmed by 1 base and J by 6 bases. In light of the paper, this sample's time point label describes: mid-infection, around enteric fever diagnosis. Using flow cytometry, MAIT cells, defined as Valpha7.2+ CD161+ T cells, were identified and sorted. Circulating MAIT cell TCRbeta repertoires were profiled longitudinally in roughly six volunteers in whom enteric fever developed after controlled oral challenge with live Salmonella Paratyphi A. Each diagnosed volunteer contributed MAIT cell samples at pre-infection, mid-infection and post-infection timepoints. A diagnosis of enteric fever was based on Paratyphi A bacteremia and/or a persistent fever above 38 degrees C that lasted longer than 12 hours. Diagnosis of infection in challenged volunteers occurred between day 4 and day 7 after challenge. Between about 4,500 and 10,000 MAIT cells per sample were sorted directly into RNAqueous-Micro lysis buffer for RNA extraction. Lymphoprep gradient centrifugation was used to isolate peripheral blood mononuclear cells from blood samples and leukocyte cones. Cells were sorted on either a BD FACSAria Fusion or a BD FACSAria III sorter.

Paper-wide results and their limitations: MAIT TRBV usage was oligoclonal, favouring TRBV20 and TRBV6, and appeared unchanged by infection. The space taken up by over-represented MAIT clonotypes dropped significantly from baseline to mid-infection (0.17 to 0.10), while post-infection showed no significant difference. The availability of volunteer samples limited the sample sizes, but these sizes were considered adequate to detect differences between groups. Diagnosed volunteers showed more expansion or contraction among top five MAIT clonotypes than healthy controls (around 0.52 versus 0.13), suggesting infection-driven repertoire reshaping.

A remark on this clonotype: Its antigen is not yet known. No base quality information exists; no much larger clone differs at one position.

The source of this sequence is a person aged 18 to 75 who was deliberately infected with Salmonella Paratyphi A in a paratyphoid fever challenge study. The source was MAIT cells from blood, collected at the middle sampling point of the challenge study. The rearrangement joined TRBV4-2 to TRBJ2-1, with 7 bases aligning to TRBD2. CDR3 loop: CASSQVAGDSGNEQFF. The nucleotide sequence reads TGTGCCAGCAGCCAAGTTGCGGGAGATTCAGGCAATGAGCAGTTCTTC.